The 16 T cell receptor beta chains below come from one sample, sequenced in a study of blood T cells in healthy people across ages. PCR was performed a second time for about 7 to 12 cycles using a sample-barcoded 5' primer and a J-beta primer mix. TCRdb recomputed calls from the 5' RACE reads with MiXCR, one row per CDR3 protein. The sample records fewer than 950,000 distinct CDR3 sequences, around 36% being singletons. Sample: blood. The receptors come from a man between 18 and 35 years old in good health.

This rearrangement joins TRBV3-1 to TRBJ2-3; the match to TRBD2 covers 7 bases. CDR1 is LGHDT, CDR2 YNNKEL, per germline (reference sequence). Germline trimming cut 2 bases from V and 0 bases from J; bases unmatched to any gene: 8. The CDR3 sequence is 17 residues long. CDR3 sequence (DNA): TGTGCCAGCAGCCAACTTGAGCGGGGAGCTAGCACAGATACGCAGTATTTT. Translating gives CASSQLERGASTDTQYF.

In this sample, this clonotype turned up a few times. The CDR3 protein is CASSQDQYNEQYF. The CDR3 region has the DNA TGCGCCAGCAGCCAGGACCAATACAATGAGCAGTACTTC. The chain links TRBV4-3 to TRBJ2-7, with D unclear. The germline V gene has CDR1 LGHNA and CDR2 YSLEER. The CDR3 covers 13 residues. V lost 3 bases and J lost 7, with 13 bases in between.

The CDR3 DNA follows: TGTGCCAGCAGTATAGGGACGGCACTTTACAATGAGCAGTTCTTC. It yields the protein CASSIGTALYNEQFF. The chain carries TRBV12-3 or TRBV12-4 and TRBJ2-1; D is tentatively TRBD1 or TRBD2 (5 bases each). V was pared by 5 bases and J by 4 bases, with 15 bases between. The CDR3 sequence is 15 residues long.

The chain combines TRBV19 with TRBJ2-5; D uncertain. The J call may be mistaken, given a closer DNA end match to TRBJ2-7. There are 13 residues in the CDR3. Germline V gene data show CDR1 as LNHDA and CDR2 as SQIVND (reference sequence). The CDR3 coding sequence is TGTGCCAGTAGTATCCCACCATTGGGCGAGCAGTACTTC. Its translation: CASSIPPLGEQYF.

V gene TRBV20-1 combines with J gene TRBJ2-1, with D possibly being TRBD1 or TRBD2 (5 bases each). CDR1 DFQATT and CDR2 SNEGSKA come from the germline V gene (reference sequence). The CDR3 runs to 16 residues. V lost 0 bases to trimming and J lost 9 bases, with 21 bases between them. This chain's CDR3 is CSARDNGGVWDGEQFF. The CDR3 DNA sequence: TGCAGTGCTAGAGATAATGGGGGAGTATGGGACGGTGAGCAGTTCTTC.

J is TRBJ2-5 and V is TRBV15; D remains ambiguous. The germline gives CDR1 LNHNV, CDR2 YYDKDF (reference sequence). The CDR3 is 13 amino acids. The V gene lost 6 bases and the J gene lost 2 bases, with 10 bases spanning the gap. Here the CDR3 reads CATSVQLQETQYF. CDR3 nucleotides: TGTGCCACCAGTGTGCAGTTACAAGAGACCCAGTACTTC.

The chain couples TRBV28 to TRBJ1-5, with 7 bases identical to TRBD1. This CDR3 has 15 residues. Germline CDR1 and CDR2: MDHEN and SYDVKM. V lost 10 bases and J lost 6; bases outside the gene matches: 15. CDR3 coding DNA: TGTGCCAACAGCTTAGGGGGGCAGGGGGGTCAGCCCCAGCATTTT. This gives the protein CANSLGGQGGQPQHF.

A few counts support this clonotype. V usage is TRBV20-1 and J usage is TRBJ1-2; tentatively, D is TRBD1 (5 bases). Looked up from germline, CDR1 is DFQATT and CDR2 is SNEGSKA (reference sequence). The CDR3 is 12 amino acids. V shed 6 bases and J shed 10 bases, with 18 bases lying between them. The CDR3 nucleotides are TGCAGTGCGGCCCCGGCAGGGTTTTTCTACACCTTC. Protein sequence: CSAAPAGFFYTF.

The DNA for the CDR3 is TGTGCCAGTAGTATTGGAAGGGGCACTGAAGCTTTCTTT. Amino acid sequence: CASSIGRGTEAFF. The rearrangement uses TRBV19 and TRBJ1-1; TRBD1 is a possible D gene (5 bases). Trimming removed 3 bases from V and 4 bases from J, with 9 bases in between. In germline, CDR1 is LNHDA, CDR2 SQIVND (reference sequence). This CDR3 is 13 amino acids long.

This chain links TRBV7-9 with TRBJ2-3, with D maybe TRBD2 (7 bases). V was shortened by 3 bases and J by 4 bases, with 14 bases between the two germline ends. This CDR3 spans 15 amino acids. Per the germline V gene, CDR1 is SEHNR and CDR2 is FQNEAQ (reference sequence). The CDR3: CASSLGAGAADTQYF. The DNA for the CDR3 is TGTGCCAGCAGCTTGGGGGCGGGAGCCGCAGATACGCAGTATTTT. Drawing the rest from reference TRBV7-9 and TRBJ2-3, the complete variable domain is DTGVSQNPRHKITKRGQNVTFRCDPISEHNRLYWYRQTLGQGPEFLTYFQNEAQLEKSRLLSDRFSAERPKGSFSTLEIQRTEQGDSAMYLCASSLGAGAADTQYFGPGTRLTVL.

The CDR3 coding sequence is TGCAGTGCTCCGGGACTAGCGTTGGCAGATACGCAGTATTTT. This gives the protein CSAPGLALADTQYF. The chain combines TRBV20-1 with TRBJ2-3; TRBD2 aligns across 10 bases. Germline V gives CDR1 DFQATT, CDR2 SNEGSKA (reference sequence). This CDR3 has 14 residues. With V trimmed by 5 bases and J by 4 bases, 6 bases remained unmatched.

This clonotype has just a few counts. The chain has TRBV4-3 and TRBJ1-6; D might be TRBD1 (6 bases). The CDR3 length is 13 residues. The V and J ends lost 5 bases and 5 bases respectively, with 7 bases between them. CDR1 and CDR2 from the germline V gene are LGHNA and YSLEER. The CDR3: CASSNRDNSPLHF. The CDR3 DNA is TGCGCCAGCAGCAACAGGGATAATTCACCCCTCCACTTT.

Notes on this clonotype: A much larger clone lies a single base off, so this may be a read error. The chain has TRBV6-5 and TRBJ1-2; D might be TRBD1 (5 bases). CDR1 and CDR2 from the germline V gene are MNHEY and SVGAGI. The CDR3 runs to 15 residues. CDR3 in amino acids: CASSATDSTNYSYTF. The CDR3 nucleotides are TGTGCCAGCAGTGCAACCGACAGTACTAACTATAGCTACACCTTC.

This clonotype has only one observation. The rearrangement joins TRBV4-2 to TRBJ2-3; TRBD1 aligns across 8 bases. The junction had 8 bases not matched to a gene; V was cut back by 2 bases and J by 1 base. The CDR3 consists of 17 residues. Germline CDR1 and CDR2: LGHNA and YNFKEQ. CDR3: CASSQTPQGAGTDTQYF. The CDR3 DNA sequence: TGTGCCAGCAGCCAAACGCCCCAGGGGGCAGGCACAGATACGCAGTATTTT.

This clonotype has a count of ten or more. This chain uses TRBV4-2 with TRBJ1-2, with 7 bases that match TRBD1. V was clipped by 4 bases and J by 0 bases; unmatched bases: 2. This CDR3 has 14 amino acids. The germline gives CDR1 LGHNA, CDR2 YNFKEQ. Here the CDR3 reads CASSPGQTNYGYTF. In DNA, the CDR3 is TGTGCCAGCAGCCCGGGACAGACTAACTATGGCTACACCTTC.

This clonotype occurred many times. The chain has TRBV20-1 and TRBJ2-5; D might be TRBD1 (6 bases). Germline V lookup: CDR1 DFQATT, CDR2 SNEGSKA (reference sequence). V was pared by 6 bases and J by 1 base, with 12 bases between. The CDR3 is made up of 13 amino acids. The CDR3 DNA reads TGCAGTGCGGACGGGACAATCCAAGAGACCCAGTACTTC. This translates into CSADGTIQETQYF.